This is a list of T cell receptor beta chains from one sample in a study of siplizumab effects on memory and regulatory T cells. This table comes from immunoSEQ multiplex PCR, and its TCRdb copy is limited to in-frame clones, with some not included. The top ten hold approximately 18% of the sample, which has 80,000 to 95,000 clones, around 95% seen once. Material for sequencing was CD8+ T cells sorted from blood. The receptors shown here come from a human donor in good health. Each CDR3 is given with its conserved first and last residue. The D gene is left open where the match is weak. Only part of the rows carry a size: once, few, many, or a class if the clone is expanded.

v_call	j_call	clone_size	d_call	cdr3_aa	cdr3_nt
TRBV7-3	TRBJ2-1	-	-	CASSLEGYEQFF	TGTGCCAGCAGCTTAGAAGGGTATGAGCAGTTCTTC
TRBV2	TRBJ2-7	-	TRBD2	CASIPGLAAYEQYF	TGTGCCAGCATCCCGGGACTAGCAGCCTACGAGCAGTACTTC
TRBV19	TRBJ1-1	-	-	CASSISGNTEAFF	TGTGCCAGTAGTATATCGGGGAACACTGAAGCTTTCTTT
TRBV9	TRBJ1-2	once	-	CASSVGAGDQAGYTF	TGTGCCAGCAGCGTAGGCGCGGGGGATCAGGCTGGCTACACCTTC
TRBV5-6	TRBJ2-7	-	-	CASSFNYEQYF	TGTGCCAGCAGCTTTAACTACGAGCAGTACTTC
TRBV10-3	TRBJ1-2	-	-	CAIPANYGYTF	TGTGCCATCCCAGCTAACTATGGCTACACCTTC
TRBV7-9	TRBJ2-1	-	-	CASSPSLDNEQFF	TGTGCCAGCAGCCCAAGCCTAGACAATGAGCAGTTCTTC
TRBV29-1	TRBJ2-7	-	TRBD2	CSAGLAGAYEQYF	TGCAGCGCTGGACTAGCGGGGGCCTACGAGCAGTACTTC
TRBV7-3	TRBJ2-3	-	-	CASSWGGTDTQYF	TGTGCCAGCAGCTGGGGCGGAACAGATACGCAGTATTTT
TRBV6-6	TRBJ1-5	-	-	CASSYGTGHQPQHF	TGTGCCAGCAGTTACGGAACCGGACATCAGCCCCAGCATTTT
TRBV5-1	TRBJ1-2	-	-	CASSLTRGPASGYTF	TGCGCCAGCAGCTTGACGAGGGGCCCAGCATCTGGCTACACCTTC
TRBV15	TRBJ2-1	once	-	CATTGGPHNEQFF	TGTGCCACCACTGGCGGACCCCACAATGAGCAGTTCTTC
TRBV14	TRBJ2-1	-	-	CASSHRDNRYEQFF	TGTGCCAGCAGCCACCGGGACAATCGTTATGAGCAGTTCTTC